This entry concerns a single T cell receptor (beta chain). Its antigen is not known. At one end the junction does not follow the germline gene, possibly because of a read error. The CDR3 has 18 amino acids. Looked up from germline, CDR1 is SGDLS and CDR2 is YYNGEE. The entry originates in a study of blood T cells in healthy people across ages. The study, taken as a whole, reports: A roughly linear fall in TCR beta diversity per million T cells was seen with increasing age.

The use of a sample-barcoded 5' primer and a J-beta primer mix characterized a second PCR of 7 to 11 cycles. Researchers report that a template-switch adaptor with 12 random nucleotides tagged each cDNA molecule. TCRdb reprocessed the 5' RACE reads with MiXCR, giving one entry per CDR3 protein. This table holds 910,000 or so distinct CDR3 sequences, roughly half found once. The V and J genes are TRBV9 and TRBJ2-1, with 9 bases lining up with TRBD2. This TCR was recovered from a woman aged 55-70 years in good health. Sequencing input: blood. CDR3 DNA: TGTGCCAGCAGCGTAGCTACCGGTAGCGGGAGCTCCTACAATAAGCAGTTCTTC. Amino acid sequence: CASSVATGSGSSYNKQFF.